The next 9 T cell receptor beta chains were all read from a single sample in a study of PD-L1 blockade in urothelial cancer. Time point of the sample: peripheral blood 6 weeks after treatment start. Some clones are missing from TCRdb's copy, which holds only in-frame ones; the method was immunoSEQ multiplex PCR. Of about 130,000 clones listed, roughly 82% were seen once; the top ten hold roughly 2.4%. The sample consisted of PBMCs, taken around atezolizumab (anti-PD-L1) treatment. The receptors come from a man between 50 and 59 years old with urothelial cancer.

The gene calls are TRBV15 and TRBJ1-5; 9 bases line up with TRBD1. Germline-derived CDR1 and CDR2 are LNHNV and YYDKDF (reference sequence). The junction had 13 bases not matched to a gene; V was cut back by 0 bases and J by 1 base. This CDR3 is built from 20 residues. The DNA for the CDR3 is TGTGCCACCAGCAGAGATTGGATTTCGCGGGGGACAGGGAGCAATCAGCCCCAGCATTTT. Its translation is CATSRDWISRGTGSNQPQHF.

The V and J genes are TRBV4-2 and TRBJ2-6; TRBD1 matches 9 bases. Germline V lookup: CDR1 LGHNA, CDR2 YNFKEQ. There are 18 residues in the CDR3. V lost 0 bases to trimming and J lost 2 bases; unmatched junction nucleotides: 5. CDR3 bases: TGTGCCAGCAGCCAAGATCGACAGGGGGTTGCTGGGGCCAACGTCCTGACTTTC. Translating gives CASSQDRQGVAGANVLTF.

This clone has more than one count but fewer than ten. CDR3 amino acids: CARWGGTNNEQFF. The CDR3 DNA reads as TGTGCCCGGTGGGGAGGTACGAACAATGAGCAGTTCTTC. V is TRBV6-1 and J is TRBJ2-1, with D possibly being TRBD2 (6 bases). Germline V lookup: CDR1 MNHNS, CDR2 SASEGT. With 11 bases removed from V and 5 bases from J, the gap between germline ends came to 16 bases. The CDR3 sequence is 13 residues long.

The chain recombines TRBV6-5 with TRBJ2-1, with a tentative D call TRBD2 (5 bases). The germline V and J ends were trimmed by 4 bases and 7 bases, with 14 bases remaining between them. Germline CDR1 and CDR2: MNHEY and SVGAGI. The CDR3 has 14 residues. CDR3 nucleotide sequence: TGTGCCAGCAGTTCCGGACTCCCGAGAAATGAGCAGTTCTTC. Residues: CASSSGLPRNEQFF.

The chain links TRBV19 to TRBJ2-2; D might be TRBD2 (6 bases). Trimming pared 6 bases from V and 2 bases from J, leaving 19 bases between. CDR3 size: 17 residues. Per germline, CDR1 LNHDA and CDR2 SQIVND (reference sequence). The chain's CDR3 is CASRHPPRGGNTGELFF. The CDR3 nucleotides read TGTGCCAGTAGACACCCCCCTCGGGGAGGAAACACCGGGGAGCTGTTTTTT.

The chain joins TRBV28 to TRBJ2-7, with a possible D match to TRBD1 (6 bases). V was cut by 3 bases and J by 5 bases, with 14 bases left in between. The CDR3 spans 14 residues. Germline V lookup: CDR1 MDHEN, CDR2 SYDVKM. This chain's CDR3 is CASSLVEDSHEQYF. The CDR3 nucleotides read TGTGCCAGCAGTTTGGTTGAGGACAGCCACGAGCAGTACTTC.

The rearrangement joins TRBV5-6 to TRBJ2-7; no definite D call. The ends were cut back, 4 bases at V and 5 bases at J, with 19 bases in the middle. This CDR3 has 15 amino acids. The germline V gene encodes CDR1 SGHDT and CDR2 YYEEEE. The chain's CDR3 is CASSLDLSGWDEQYF. The CDR3 DNA reads as TGTGCCAGCAGCCTTGACTTGTCCGGATGGGACGAGCAGTACTTC.

The rearrangement joins TRBV28 to TRBJ1-5, with 7 bases matching TRBD1. V was pared by 3 bases and J by 0 bases, with 8 bases of the junction left unmatched. CDR1 and CDR2 (germline): MDHEN, SYDVKM. The length of the CDR3 is 17 residues. This CDR3 reads CASSFWTGQNSNQPQHF. The CDR3 nucleotides read TGTGCCAGCAGTTTCTGGACAGGACAGAATAGCAATCAGCCCCAGCATTTT.

This chain connects TRBV5-1 to TRBJ2-7, with TRBD2 identical over 7 bases. The ends lost 3 bases at V and 1 base at J; junction bases unmatched: 7. The CDR3 is 15 residues long. The germline gives CDR1 SGHRS, CDR2 YFSETQ. The CDR3, as DNA: TGCGCCAGCAGCTCAGCCGGGACTAATTCCTACGAGCAGTACTTC. Protein: CASSSAGTNSYEQYF.